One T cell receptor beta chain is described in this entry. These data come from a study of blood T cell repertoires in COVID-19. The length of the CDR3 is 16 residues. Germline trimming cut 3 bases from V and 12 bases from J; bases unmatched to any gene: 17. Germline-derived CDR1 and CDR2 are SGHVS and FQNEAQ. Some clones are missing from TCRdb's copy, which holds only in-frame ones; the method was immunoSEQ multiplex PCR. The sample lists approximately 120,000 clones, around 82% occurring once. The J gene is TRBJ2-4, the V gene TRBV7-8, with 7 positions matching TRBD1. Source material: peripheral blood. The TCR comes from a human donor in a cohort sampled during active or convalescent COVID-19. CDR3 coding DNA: TGTGCCAGCAGCTTGGGGACCCGTACCTTCCGGGACAGTCAGTACTTC. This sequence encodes CASSLGTRTFRDSQYF.